One sample yielded the 5 T cell receptor beta chains listed below, sequenced in a study of regulatory T cells in long-lasting Graves disease (dated by TCRdb to the early 2020s). The meaning of the sample's time point label: newly diagnosed GD, antithyroid drugs for less than 3 months. RNA was extracted from PBMCs in TRIzol for both TCR sequencing and RNA sequencing. The library was obtained by multiplex PCR. TCRdb names Illumina HiSeq 4000 as the instrument used. CDR3 regions were amplified by Arm-PCR with iRepertoire HTBI primers to construct TCR beta libraries. The public sequencing data were trimmed at Q25 with fastp and processed into clonotypes with MiXCR by TCRdb, which kept only in-frame beta chains. One record per CDR3 amino acid sequence lists the most common genes and DNA. A total of about 540,000 distinct CDR3 sequences appear in this sample, around an eighth of them only once. Of the sample, roughly a tenth falls within the top ten clones.

A further study also used this sample, focusing on T cells in Graves' hyperthyroidism and ophthalmopathy.

The sample in question was peripheral blood mononuclear cells (PBMCs), obtained at new diagnosis, from a patient treated with antithyroid drugs. The receptors originated from a man aged 25-40 years with Graves disease. Donor details come from another sample of the same person, matched by shared clones.

This clonotype was counted many times. V and J are TRBV24-1 and TRBJ1-2; D may be TRBD1 (6 bases). Germline V lookup: CDR1 KGHDR, CDR2 SFDVKD. The length of the CDR3 is 15 residues. The V and J ends lost 6 bases and 6 bases respectively, with 19 bases between them. As DNA, the CDR3 is TGTGCCACCAGTCCCAGGAATACAGGGTCTCATGGCTACACCTTC. Its translation is CATSPRNTGSHGYTF.

For this clonotype: A read error may be the cause here, since a much bigger clone is one base away. V is TRBV29-1 and J is TRBJ2-1, with 8 bases that match TRBD2. J was trimmed by 4 bases and V by 6 bases; bases with no gene match: 11. In germline, CDR1 is SQVTM, CDR2 ANQGSEA. CDR3 size: 15 residues. The CDR3 DNA sequence: TGCAGCGTCTCCCGACTAGCGTGGAATTACAATGAGCAGTTCTTC. This encodes CSVSRLAWNYNEQFF.

V and J are TRBV7-7 and TRBJ2-7; possible D gene TRBD1, 6 bases. Trimming left V 5 bases short and J 5 bases short, with 13 bases between. The CDR3 spans 13 residues. Germline assignment: CDR1 SSHAT and CDR2 FNYEAQ (reference sequence). CDR3: CASSAHREDEQYF. CDR3 DNA: TGTGCCAGCAGCGCACACAGGGAAGACGAGCAGTACTTC.

This clonotype has only a few counts. V and J are TRBV20-1 and TRBJ1-1, with D maybe TRBD1 (5 bases). V lost 1 base and J 5 bases, leaving 14 bases between the germline ends. The CDR3 totals 14 residues. Germline assignment: CDR1 DFQATT and CDR2 SNEGSKA (reference sequence). The CDR3 region is CSARVPGVLTEAFF. The CDR3, as DNA: TGCAGTGCTAGAGTTCCGGGGGTATTAACTGAAGCTTTCTTT.

The sample holds many counts of this clonotype. The chain links TRBV6-2 or TRBV6-3 to TRBJ2-1; 7 positions agree with TRBD1. J gave up 6 bases and V 2 bases, and 7 bases lay outside the gene matches. The length of the CDR3 is 15 residues. Germline V CDR1 and CDR2: MNHEY, SVGEGT. The CDR3 nucleotides are TGTGCCAGCAGTTACACTATAGACAGGGCCAATGAGCAGTTCTTC. As protein: CASSYTIDRANEQFF.